These T cell receptor beta chains were read from a single sample in a study of T-cell reconstitution after alpha-beta-depleted transplantation in children. A single record per CDR3 protein comes from TCRdb applying MiXCR to the PCR reads. The data show about 540,000 distinct CDR3 sequences, around 20% seen once. The sequenced sample was PBMCs from the stem cell graft donor, obtained from the stem cell graft. These receptors were obtained from a human donor who donated a stem cell graft to a child with acute lymphoblastic leukemia. CDR3s include the opening cysteine and the closing phenylalanine or tryptophan. D genes are given only for firm matches.

V gene	J gene	D gene	CDR3 protein
TRBV15	TRBJ2-1	TRBD2	CATRTSGRGNEQFF
TRBV29-1	TRBJ1-5	NA	CSVEATIPGHQHF
TRBV2	TRBJ2-1	TRBD1	CASIPPWGQVSYNEQFF
TRBV20-1	TRBJ2-2	NA	CSARDRHGELFF
TRBV5-1	TRBJ2-5	NA	CASSLESGRWETQYF
TRBV4-1	TRBJ2-2	NA	CASSQEITRLGELFF
TRBV6-5	TRBJ1-5	NA	CASSYSAGGASQPQHF
TRBV7-9	TRBJ1-2	NA	CASSLGGSTVGYTF
TRBV7-3	TRBJ2-1	NA	CASSRRGRGNEQFF
TRBV5-1	TRBJ2-1	NA	CASSLARGGRGYSYNEQFF
TRBV7-3	TRBJ2-1	NA	CASSLGARGHEQFF